The clone carrying this TCR beta chain was observed at least ten times. TCRdb itself ran the 5' RACE reads through MiXCR, one entry per CDR3 protein. The repertoire has 500,000 to 550,000 distinct CDR3 sequences, about 20% of them found once; the top ten carry around 1%. The CDR3 is 13 amino acids. Trimming cost V 10 bases and J 3 bases; bases outside gene matches: 8. CDR1 ENHRY and CDR2 SYGVKD come from the germline V gene. The data stem from a study of identical twins. The sample was also linked to a second study, of T cells expressing NK-cell markers.

The receptor comes from a woman aged 18-29 years in good health. The chain links TRBV10-3 to TRBJ2-7; TRBD1 matches 8 bases. Input material: CD4+ T cells sorted from blood. CDR3 sequence reads: CASAGQARYEQYF. The CDR3 coding sequence is TGTGCCAGCGCGGGACAGGCCCGCTACGAGCAGTACTTC.